The 17 T cell receptor beta chains listed next were all sequenced from one sample in a study of Ad26.COV2.S vaccination and SARS-CoV-2 variants. Treatment here: some 20 received Ad26.COV2.S at low or high dose, single or two shots; roughly five received placebo; per-sample allocation not given. Sampling was performed 63 days after the first vaccine or placebo injection. Assay: immunoSEQ multiplex PCR; the TCRdb copy retains only in-frame clones and omits some. The sample lists some 520,000 clones, approximately 90% occurring once. The sample was peripheral blood, taken in a trial of Ad26.COV2.S vaccine versus placebo. The receptors were gathered from a person aged 18-60 years who received the Ad26.COV2.S COVID-19 vaccine or a placebo.

V usage is TRBV20-1 and J usage is TRBJ2-2; 11 bases map to TRBD2. Germline lookup yields CDR1 DFQATT and CDR2 SNEGSKA (reference sequence). This CDR3 has 15 residues. V gave up 3 bases and J gave up 5 bases; unmatched junction bases: 5. The chain's CDR3 is CSASLVAGGTGELFF. In DNA form, the CDR3 reads TGCAGTGCTAGTCTGGTAGCGGGAGGGACCGGGGAGCTGTTTTTT.

Notes on this clone: An end of the junction differs from the germline gene, which may be a read error. The chain links TRBV6-5 to TRBJ1-6; 7 bases line up with TRBD1. Germline V CDR1 and CDR2: MNHEY, SVGAGI. The CDR3 has 15 amino acids. The CDR3 region has the DNA TGTGCCAGCAGTAACTCCGGGACAGATAATTCACCCCTCCACTTT. Residues: CASSNSGTDNSPLHF.

This chain connects TRBV7-6 to TRBJ2-6; 7 nucleotides match TRBD1. Germline V gives CDR1 SGHVS, CDR2 FNYEAQ. The V gene end was trimmed by 5 bases and the J gene end by 4 bases; junction bases not matched to a gene: 11. This CDR3 has 17 residues. In DNA, the CDR3 is TGTGCCAGCAGCCCGATAGGGGGCGCGGTCGGGGCCAACGTCCTGACTTTC. Translation: CASSPIGGAVGANVLTF.

The CDR3 reads CASSMVAGGPYEQYF. The CDR3 region has the DNA TGTGCCAGTAGTATGGTGGCGGGAGGGCCTTACGAGCAGTACTTC. The rearrangement joins TRBV19 to TRBJ2-7, with 9 bases identical to TRBD2. CDR1 is LNHDA and CDR2 is SQIVND in the germline V gene (reference sequence). CDR3 length equals 15 residues. V trimming: 3 bases; J trimming: 4 bases; junction bases outside the gene matches: 7.

A word on this clone: The junction and the germline gene differ at one end; a read error may be behind it. The chain combines TRBV20-1 with TRBJ2-1, with TRBD2 identical over 8 bases. Germline CDR1 reads DFQATT; CDR2 reads SNEGSKA (reference sequence). There are 14 residues in the CDR3. The CDR3 coding sequence is TGCAGTGCTAGTCGACTAGCGACCAGCTGGGGTTTAGTCTTC. This gives the protein CSASRLATSWGLVF.

The rearrangement joins TRBV30 to TRBJ2-3, with TRBD2 matching over 9 bases. V lost 3 bases to trimming and J lost 2 bases; unmatched junction nucleotides: 9. Germline values: CDR1 GTSNPN, CDR2 SVGIG (reference sequence). The CDR3 consists of 16 residues. The CDR3 is CAWSPPGGGVTDTQYF. CDR3 nucleotide sequence: TGTGCCTGGAGCCCCCCGGGCGGGGGGGTCACAGATACGCAGTATTTT.

V and J are TRBV9 and TRBJ1-6; D gene ambiguous. V was shortened by 2 bases and J by 10 bases, with 13 bases between the two germline ends. Germline V gene lookup returns CDR1 SGDLS and CDR2 YYNGEE. The CDR3 spans 14 residues. The CDR3 reads CASSVASQSSPLHF. As DNA, the CDR3 is TGTGCCAGCAGCGTGGCATCACAGTCCTCACCCCTCCACTTT.

This clone was detected once. The chain couples TRBV5-1 to TRBJ1-2, with 7 bases that match TRBD1. The germline V gene encodes CDR1 SGHRS and CDR2 YFSETQ. CDR3 length: 14 amino acids. V lost 4 bases and J lost 8; bases outside the gene matches: 11. The CDR3 loop reads CASSTQGTASGYTF. The CDR3 DNA reads TGCGCCAGCAGCACTCAAGGGACAGCGTCCGGCTACACCTTC.

The sample holds one count of this clone. CDR3 protein: CASINKRGRTYEQYF. For the CDR3, the DNA is TGTGCCAGTATTAACAAGCGCGGCCGCACCTACGAGCAGTACTTC. The chain recombines TRBV19 with TRBJ2-7, with D uncertain. The V end lost 7 bases, the J end lost 2 bases, and 18 bases lay between the germline ends. CDR1 is LNHDA, CDR2 SQIVND, per germline (reference sequence). This CDR3 is 15 amino acids long.

The genes are TRBV19 and TRBJ1-5, with 11 nucleotides matching TRBD1. Germline CDR1 reads LNHDA; CDR2 reads SQIVND (reference sequence). Germline trimming cut 5 bases from V and 7 bases from J; bases unmatched to any gene: 7. CDR3 length equals 15 residues. CDR3 amino acids: CASSEDRGPGQPQHF. The CDR3 region has the DNA TGTGCCAGTAGTGAGGACAGGGGGCCGGGGCAGCCCCAGCATTTT.

On this clone itself: This same CDR3 is encoded by further DNA sequences in the sample. J is TRBJ1-5 and V is TRBV19; D gene ambiguous. Germline CDR1 is LNHDA and CDR2 is SQIVND (reference sequence). The CDR3 loop spans 13 amino acids. The V end was cut by 1 base, the J end by 4 bases, with 5 bases between. CDR3 loop: CASSIGRNQPQHF. CDR3 nucleotides: TGTGCCAGTAGTATAGGGCGGAATCAGCCCCAGCATTTT.

The V gene is TRBV3-1 (or the pseudogene TRBV3-2), the J gene TRBJ1-5, with 8 bases fitting TRBD1. Trimming took 1 base from V and 0 from J; bases not matched to a gene: 5. CDR1 LGHDT and CDR2 YNNKEL come from the germline V gene (reference sequence). The CDR3 sequence is 17 residues long. CDR3 coding DNA: TGTGCCAGCAGCCAAGGGACAGGGTCTTATAGCAATCAGCCCCAGCATTTT. Translated, it gives CASSQGTGSYSNQPQHF.

The chain employs TRBV6-2 or TRBV6-3 and TRBJ2-3; 7 nucleotides line up with TRBD2. V shed 5 bases, J shed 2 bases, and the junction held 10 bases outside the gene matches. The germline CDR1 and CDR2 sequences are MNHEY and SVGEGT. This CDR3 is 16 amino acids long. The CDR3: CASSAKLAPITDTQYF. CDR3 DNA: TGTGCCAGCAGTGCCAAACTAGCGCCTATCACAGATACGCAGTATTTT.

V gene TRBV12-3 or TRBV12-4 combines with J gene TRBJ2-2; D unclear. V lost 10 bases and J lost 7, with 13 bases in between. The CDR3 runs 12 residues. The CDR3 DNA follows: TGTGCCACTCAGAGTCGATTCGGGGAGCTGTTTTTT. It is translated as CATQSRFGELFF.

V and J are TRBV28 and TRBJ2-7, with 8 bases matching TRBD2. J gave up 0 bases and V 7 bases, and 5 bases lay outside the gene matches. CDR1 is MDHEN, CDR2 SYDVKM, per germline. The CDR3 covers 14 residues. DNA for the CDR3: TGTGCCAGCACCCCGGGGGGGTACTCCTACGAGCAGTACTTC. Its translation is CASTPGGYSYEQYF. The full variable domain, rest sourced from reference TRBV28 and TRBJ2-7, is DVKVTQSSRYLVKRTGEKVFLECVQDMDHENMFWYRQDPGLGLRLIYFSYDVKMKEKGDIPEGYSVSREKKERFSLILESASTNQTSMYLCASTPGGYSYEQYFGPGTRLTVT.

This chain links TRBV6-2 or TRBV6-3 with TRBJ2-1; 16 bases line up with TRBD2. This CDR3 has 20 residues. V was pared by 2 bases and J by 4 bases, with 11 bases of the junction left unmatched. The V gene's germline CDR1 is MNHEY and CDR2 SVGEGT. The CDR3 DNA reads TGTGCCAGCAGTTACCTCCTGGACAGGGGACTAGCGGGAGGGTACAATGAGCAGTTCTTC. As protein: CASSYLLDRGLAGGYNEQFF.

The V gene is TRBV6-6, the J gene TRBJ2-6; D is uncertain. CDR1 MNHNY and CDR2 SVGAGI come from the germline V gene (reference sequence). The V end was cut by 11 bases, the J end by 1 base, with 3 bases between. CDR3 length: 11 residues. CDR3 nucleotides: TGTGCCGGGTCTGGGGCCAACGTCCTGACTTTC. Translating gives CAGSGANVLTF.